This T cell receptor (beta chain) was sequenced during a study of cytomegalovirus exposure and HLA in healthy donors (dated by TCRdb to the late 2010s). Describing the broader study: An earlier analysis of roughly 570 of the donors reported around 280 Gb of sequence data and 90 million to 120 million unique TCR beta sequences obtained from some 170 million T cells. The study aimed to test whether signatures of past pathogen exposure could be identified by cataloging public T cell receptors. Four to six DR-DQ haplotypes were handled as single units for association and clustering, since linkage in the cohort was strong. In an earlier analysis of more than 550 of the donors, high-throughput TCR beta sequencing was used to judge whether each TCR beta V gene segment behaved as functional or pseudogenic. Alongside the repertoire data, information on donor age, sex, ethnicity and CMV serostatus was compiled. Rather than drawing on any new phenotypic data, the later analysis identified candidate immune exposures from TCR beta sequences and the way those sequences occurred across donors. The T cell repertoires of about 700 subjects were profiled by immunosequencing and related to cytomegalovirus serostatus. The number of typed donors differed by locus: roughly 620-630 for A, B, C, DRB1 and DQB1; approximately 540 for DQA1; about 600 for DPA1; and around 470 for DPB1. Both class I and class II loci were covered by HLA typing, at four-digit resolution. To predict cytomegalovirus infection status, the study combined high-throughput TCR immunosequencing, statistical association of individual TCRs with disease status, and machine learning. Genome-wide SNP genotypes for about three fifths of the roughly 670 donors were used in a later genetic analysis, which treated that subset as a discovery cohort. Of the roughly 400 genotyped donors, about 84% fell in the genetic ancestry cluster associated with self-reported Caucasian donors. Roughly 300 gigabases of sequencing data and around 87 million unique TCR sequences were included in an early release covering 550 to 650 HLA-typed donors. Every discovery cohort repertoire had been produced on one sequencing platform. In a later analysis, previously published TCR beta repertoires from 666 donors were re-analyzed and high-resolution HLA genotyping was added so that TCR occurrence patterns could be studied. Among roughly 400 genotyped donors of the cohort, an average of around 250,000 unique TCR beta nucleotide sequences was sequenced per donor, of which about 19% were non-productive. Along with the roughly 670-subject first cohort, a separate validation cohort of 120 different subjects was used. What the study reported, not specific to this receptor: According to a later analysis, parvovirus B19, influenza, CMV and Epstein-Barr virus appeared linked to several top co-occurrence clusters. A further reported finding was that TCR beta sequences accurately predicted the HLA-A and HLA-B alleles for most subjects in the first cohort. A later analysis found that HLA-associated TCR beta chains were more clonally expanded and had lower generation probabilities than equally common non-associated chains. Most TCR sequences were seen in very few donors, while some public TCRs were found in many individuals. Some IMGT-functional V segments, including TRBV6-2 and TRBV6-3, could not be distinguished by the 87-base-pair reads and were therefore excluded. Specific HLA alleles were associated with around 18,000 TCR beta sequences at a false discovery rate of 0.05 in a later analysis. The study gave a list of 150 to 200 TCR beta chains associated with cytomegalovirus. A cluster of highly shared sequence variants was judged likely to represent a technical artifact of the sequencing pipeline. A few of the identified cytomegalovirus-associated TCR beta chains were confirmed in vitro to be specific for cytomegalovirus antigens. A later genetic analysis reported fewer N-insertions in productive TCRs among donors in an Asian-associated ancestry cluster than the roughly 700-donor mean. HLA typing was unavailable for some donors at each locus, so association tests used only the typed subset. The authors suggested that the approach could potentially be extended to other disease states and immunological phenotypes. An association between a missense DCLRE1C variant and V-gene and J-gene trimming of TCR beta chains was found in a later genetic analysis and replicated in an independent cohort. Sequencing depth was assumed to be roughly uniform across donors in the presence/absence analyses, though that assumption may not hold. Immune exposure information for the cohort was limited to CMV serostatus. When HLA alleles, especially DR and DQ, strongly co-occurred, TCR associations were difficult to assign to individual alleles. Correlated functional status among segregating V segments might reflect linkage disequilibrium, but an unknown experimental factor could not be ruled out. According to a later analysis, most CMV-associated TCR beta chains appeared to be HLA-restricted, and the HLA associations seemed to be driven largely by CMV exposure. The earlier analysis of 587 of the donors excluded approximately 17 rarely observed V segments, including chromosome 9 orphons, because counts were too low. In this cohort, only TCR beta chains were sequenced, and detectable features were limited by the absence of alpha or paired-chain data. The classifier was reported to diagnose cytomegalovirus status with high specificity and sensitivity in both the original cohort and the validation cohort. An earlier analysis of 450 to 750 of the donors showed that most TCR beta V segments appeared in productive rearrangements either about 90% or about 30% of the time, which broadly matched IMGT annotations. According to a later analysis, TCR association rates differed among HLA loci, with DRB1 alleles showing the most associated TCRs and HLA-C alleles showing the fewest.

Via the germline V gene, CDR1 is SQVTM and CDR2 ANQGSEA. The cysteine opens and the phenylalanine closes a CDR3 of 15 amino acids. Only the CDR3 portion is preserved as DNA: 45 bases, with reading frame beginning at the first base. The junction shows trimming of 2 bases on V and 7 bases on J, and the gene matches do not reach 6 bases of it. The cohort comprised around 700 healthy bone marrow donors. At the time of sampling, all cohort members were nominally healthy, though unrecorded immune exposures were likely present. Of the 610 or so cohort members, almost 300 had positive CMV serostatus and 352 had negative CMV serostatus, and CMV serostatus was not recorded for the donor. Every donor gave a peripheral blood sample, and the peripheral blood mononuclear cells from that sample were used for TCR beta sequencing. The Qiagen DNeasy Blood Extraction Kit was used to extract genomic DNA from the blood cell samples.

Libraries were built with the immunoSEQ multiplex PCR assay. A mixture of 60 forward primers for TCR Vbeta segments and 13 reverse primers for TCR Jbeta segments was used in the multiplex PCR. The CDR3 region of rearranged TCR beta genes was amplified from genomic DNA by a multiplex PCR assay. On the Illumina HiSeq System, the amplified TCR beta libraries were sequenced as 87-base-pair reads. As for the authors' bioinformatics: Across the 500 to 850 repertoires, a later analysis counted about 81 million unique TCR beta chains, roughly 11 million of which were shared by at least two donors. To remove PCR and sequencing errors, raw reads were error-corrected and collapsed into unique sequences using a nearest-neighbor algorithm that merged closely related sequences. CDR3 sequences were aligned to IMGT reference sequences to assign V, D and J gene segments. For a sequence to be retained, a match of at least six nucleotides was required to both a V gene segment and a J gene segment. Rearrangements were called productive when the CDR3 lacked stop codons and stayed in frame with V and J; all others were non-productive. Following IMGT convention, CDR3 was defined as the stretch from the second conserved V-encoded cysteine to the conserved J-encoded phenylalanine. Sequences without an unambiguous match to a single V gene segment were excluded from the earlier analysis of 587 of the donors. An earlier analysis of fewer than 750 of the donors classified V segments as functional when productive rearrangements were above 56.7% and as segregating when the standard deviation between donors was above 5%. To diagnose cytomegalovirus status from the catalog of TCR beta chain sequences, a statistical classification framework was built. In a later analysis, TCR nucleotide sequences were compared against IMGT/GENE-DB human TR gene sequences so that V and J genes could be assigned. Using the TCRdist pipeline, a later analysis assigned CDR3 sequences along with most-parsimonious VDJ recombination scenarios. In a later analysis, each TCR beta chain was defined by its CDR3 amino acid sequence together with its V-gene family, and reads lacking a unique V-gene family were excluded. A later analysis removed nearly 600 highly shared, low-generation-probability nucleotide sequences to deal with suspected cross-contamination and a sequencing artifact. In a later analysis, a clonal expansion index for each public chain was calculated from normalized within-repertoire ranks of inferred template counts. In a later analysis, generation probabilities were computed using a VDJ recombination model fitted to out-of-frame rearrangements, and the results were checked against IGoR. A later analysis scored TCR-TCR, TCR-HLA and TCR-CMV co-occurrence with hypergeometric tests, applying a repertoire-size bias correction to TCR pairs. In a later analysis, false discovery rates were estimated by permuting HLA or CMV assignments 20 times. In a later analysis, co-occurring TCRs were grouped using DBSCAN, and TCRdist sequence similarity was added for clustering within HLA-allele-positive subsets. For co-occurrence clustering, repertoires with fewer than 30,000 or more than 120,000 public chains were excluded, along with roughly five repertoires with anomalous nucleotide sharing. Sourced from immuneACCESS, this table was stored by TCRdb with only in-frame sequences that have V and J called. A share of the clones is absent; for the studies checked, an unresolved V gene accounts for under half, and the remainder has no known explanation. D and trimming come from the DNA, and the V and J calls and clone size come from that table. Across this sample there are approximately 91,000 clones, with under 75% seen only once. Together, the top ten hold 2% to 2.5% of the sample.

Turning to this clone: There is no known antigen for this receptor. Qualities for individual bases were not recorded, and no much larger clone is one base off.

This chain is built from TRBV29-1 and TRBJ2-1, with 12 central nucleotides matching TRBD2. This clonotype was obtained from a human donor in good health. The sequenced sample consisted of PBMCs. DNA sequence: TGCAGCGTTGAACGGCTAGCGGGGGGGCCAAATGAGCAGTTCTTC. Its coded protein is CSVERLAGGPNEQFF.